This record concerns one T cell receptor (beta chain) sequence. The antigen is not known. The data derive from a study of T cell responses to AZD1222 COVID-19 vaccine. Study-wide results and caveats: There were mostly white British donors and more females than males, and clonal diversity was possibly underestimated. Breadth and depth of Spike-specific TCRs rose after two AZD1222 doses.

Trimming removed 4 bases at V and 4 bases at J, with 16 bases between. The CDR3 runs to 15 residues. Germline V gene lookup returns CDR1 SEHNR and CDR2 FQNEAQ (reference sequence). Produced via immunoSEQ multiplex PCR; TCRdb's table is partial and in-frame only. The table records fewer than 110,000 clones, around 90% of them present only once. This TCR came from an adult in good health. The sample consisted of peripheral blood, taken on day 0 of AZD1222 vaccination. The rearrangement links TRBV7-9 to TRBJ1-1; possibly TRBD1 for D (5 bases). DNA of the CDR3: TGTGCCAGCAGCTCCCCGGGGAGGGGTCTCACTGAAGCTTTCTTT. Encoded protein: CASSSPGRGLTEAFF.